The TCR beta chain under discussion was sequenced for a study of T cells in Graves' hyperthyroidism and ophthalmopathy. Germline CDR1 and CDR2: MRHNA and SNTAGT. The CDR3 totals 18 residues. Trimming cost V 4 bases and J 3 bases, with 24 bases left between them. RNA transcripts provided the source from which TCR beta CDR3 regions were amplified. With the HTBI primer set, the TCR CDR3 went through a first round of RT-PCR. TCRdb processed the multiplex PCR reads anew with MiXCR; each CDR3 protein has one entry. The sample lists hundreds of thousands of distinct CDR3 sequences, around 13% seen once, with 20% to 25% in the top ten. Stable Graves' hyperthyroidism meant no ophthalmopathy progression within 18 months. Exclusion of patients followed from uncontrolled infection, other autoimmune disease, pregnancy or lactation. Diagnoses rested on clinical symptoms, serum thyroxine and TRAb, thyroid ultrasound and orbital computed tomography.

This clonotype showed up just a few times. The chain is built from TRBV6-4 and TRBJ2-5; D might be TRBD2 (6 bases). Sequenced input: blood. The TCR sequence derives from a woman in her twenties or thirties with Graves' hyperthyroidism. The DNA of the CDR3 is TGTGCCAGCAGTGGACTAGATAGGGGTTGGCGGAACAAAGAGACCCAGTACTTC. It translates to CASSGLDRGWRNKETQYF.